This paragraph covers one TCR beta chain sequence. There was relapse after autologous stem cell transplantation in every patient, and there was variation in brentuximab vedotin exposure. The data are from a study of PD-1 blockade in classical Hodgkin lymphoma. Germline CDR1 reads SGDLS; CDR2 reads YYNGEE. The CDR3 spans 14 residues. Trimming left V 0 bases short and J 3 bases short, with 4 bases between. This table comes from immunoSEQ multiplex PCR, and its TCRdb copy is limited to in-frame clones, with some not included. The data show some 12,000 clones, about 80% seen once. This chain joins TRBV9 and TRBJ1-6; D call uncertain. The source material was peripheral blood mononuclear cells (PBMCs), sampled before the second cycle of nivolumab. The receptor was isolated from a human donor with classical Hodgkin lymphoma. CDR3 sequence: CASSVAVYNSPLHF. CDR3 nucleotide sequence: TGTGCCAGCAGCGTAGCAGTCTATAATTCACCCCTCCACTTT.